Shown below are 5 T cell receptor beta chains from a single sample sequenced in a study of blood T cell repertoires in COVID-19. Here immunoSEQ multiplex PCR was the method, and the copy in TCRdb shows in-frame clones only, minus some. The table records around 250,000 clones, about nine tenths of them present only once. Sequenced sample: PBMCs or T cells enriched from blood (not recorded which). These receptors were taken from a human donor in a cohort exposed to, infected with or recovered from COVID-19 (not recorded which). The donor label of this sample is uncertain.

The V call is TRBV6-5, the J call TRBJ1-1; D unresolved. Per the germline V gene, CDR1 is MNHEY and CDR2 is SVGAGI. The ends were cut back, 6 bases at V and 4 bases at J, with 12 bases in the middle. The CDR3 has 13 residues. CDR3 bases: TGTGCCAGCAGGCCAATACAGAGCACTGAAGCTTTCTTT. It codes for CASRPIQSTEAFF.

This chain joins TRBV3-1 (or the pseudogene TRBV3-2) and TRBJ2-7, with 12 positions matching TRBD2. V dropped 1 base and J dropped 0; count of bases not matched to a gene: 4. There are 17 residues in the CDR3. The germline gives CDR1 LGHDT, CDR2 YNNKEL (reference sequence). CDR3 sequence: CASSQGLAGASSYEQYF. The CDR3 DNA reads TGTGCCAGCAGCCAAGGACTAGCGGGGGCCAGCTCCTACGAGCAGTACTTC.

Points on this clone: This same CDR3 is encoded by further DNA sequences in the sample. The chain couples TRBV9 to TRBJ2-3; 7 bases map to TRBD2. J was trimmed by 4 bases and V by 0 bases; bases with no gene match: 5. CDR3 size: 15 residues. Germline V gene data show CDR1 as SGDLS and CDR2 as YYNGEE. CDR3 region: CASSVGPGGADTQYF. The CDR3, as DNA: TGTGCCAGCAGCGTAGGACCGGGGGGAGCAGATACGCAGTATTTT.

V is TRBV3-1 (or the pseudogene TRBV3-2) and J is TRBJ1-2; 7 positions match TRBD1. Losses at the gene ends were 3 bases for V and 4 bases for J; bases not matched to a gene: 2. CDR1 is LGHDT and CDR2 is YNNKEL in the germline V gene (reference sequence). There are 13 residues in the CDR3. DNA for the CDR3: TGTGCCAGCAGCCACCGACAGGGCTATGGCTACACCTTC. Translated, it gives CASSHRQGYGYTF.

This chain links TRBV5-1 with TRBJ2-7, with TRBD1 matching over 8 bases. This CDR3 has 15 residues. In germline, CDR1 is SGHRS, CDR2 YFSETQ. V dropped 2 bases and J dropped 5; count of bases not matched to a gene: 9. Here the CDR3 DNA reads TGCGCCAGCAGCTTAAAGACAGGGGCAGGGAACGAGCAGTACTTC. This codes for CASSLKTGAGNEQYF. Complete variable domain (other parts from reference TRBV5-1 and TRBJ2-7): KAGVTQTPRYLIKTRGQQVTLSCSPISGHRSVSWYQQTPGQGLQFLFEYFSETQRNKGNFPGRFSGRQFSNSRSEMNVSTLELGDSALYLCASSLKTGAGNEQYFGPGTRLTVT.